This TCR beta chain originates from a study of beta chain features in type 1 diabetes. For the study at large: Analysis included around 99,000,000 sorted cells drawn from all samples. The study's findings and limits: VDJ junctions from patients with type 1 diabetes contained fewer insertions and more deletions.

Expressed TCRB transcripts were sequenced because the isolated RNA had all been reverse transcribed beforehand. Using immunoSEQ multiplex PCR, the repertoire was profiled, and TCRdb retains in-frame clones only, with some absent. The data show about 410,000 clones, 11% to 15% seen once. Points on this clone: Antigen specificity is unknown.

The CDR3 covers 18 residues. Germline CDR1 reads SEHNR; CDR2 reads FQNEAQ (reference sequence). V lost 5 bases, J lost 3 bases, and 11 bases stayed unmatched. Sequenced material: naive CD4+ T cells from blood. This TCR came from a man between 25 and 39 years old in good health. The V gene is TRBV7-9, the J gene TRBJ2-1, with 12 positions matching TRBD2. Here the CDR3 reads CASSPRGLAGGNYNEQFF. CDR3 in DNA: TGTGCCAGCAGCCCCCGTGGCCTAGCGGGAGGGAACTACAATGAGCAGTTCTTC.